This passage covers 4 T cell receptor beta chains from one sample sequenced in a study of neurological immune-mediated disorders. TCRdb called the 5' RACE reads again in MiXCR, with one record for every CDR3 protein. This sample yields 95,000 to 110,000 distinct CDR3 sequences, of which 11% are seen a single time; approximately 3.1% belongs to the top ten. Described time point: longitudinal time-point 3. Sequences were obtained from PBMCs. The receptors originated from a female donor with HTLV-1-associated myelopathy (HAM/TSP).

This clonotype has at least ten counts. V and J are TRBV18 and TRBJ1-1; no clear D gene. Germline CDR1 and CDR2: KGHSH and LQKENI. V shed 8 bases and J shed 1 base, with 11 bases lying between them. The CDR3 sequence is 13 residues long. The CDR3 DNA reads TGTGCCAGCGGACGAGGGCAGAACACTGAAGCTTTCTTT. This gives the protein CASGRGQNTEAFF.

This clonotype ranks as medium-sized. The CDR3 sequence: CASGERSDSPLHF. The CDR3 DNA sequence: TGCGCCAGCGGCGAACGGAGCGATTCACCCCTCCACTTT. The chain employs TRBV5-1 and TRBJ1-6; D is ambiguous. V was shortened by 7 bases and J by 8 bases, with 13 bases between the two germline ends. The CDR3 contains 13 residues. The germline V gene encodes CDR1 SGHRS and CDR2 YFSETQ.

At least ten counts were recorded for this clonotype. The rearrangement joins TRBV20-1 to TRBJ2-7, with TRBD1 matching over 7 bases. CDR3 length: 15 residues. Germline CDR1 is DFQATT and CDR2 is SNEGSKA (reference sequence). Trimming at V came to 0 bases and at J to 2 bases, leaving 7 bases not matched to a gene. CDR3 in amino acids: CSARDGATGPYEQYF. The CDR3 bases are TGCAGTGCTAGAGATGGGGCGACAGGGCCCTACGAGCAGTACTTC.

Worth noting for this clonotype: A much larger clone differs by one base, so this may be a read error. The rearrangement uses TRBV20-1 and TRBJ1-5; the D is unclear. Germline values: CDR1 DFQATT, CDR2 SNEGSKA (reference sequence). The V and J ends lost 0 bases and 8 bases respectively, with 11 bases between them. This CDR3 spans 13 amino acids. The CDR3 loop is CSAREVQIKPQHF. CDR3 bases: TGCAGTGCTAGAGAAGTACAAATCAAGCCCCAGCATTTT.